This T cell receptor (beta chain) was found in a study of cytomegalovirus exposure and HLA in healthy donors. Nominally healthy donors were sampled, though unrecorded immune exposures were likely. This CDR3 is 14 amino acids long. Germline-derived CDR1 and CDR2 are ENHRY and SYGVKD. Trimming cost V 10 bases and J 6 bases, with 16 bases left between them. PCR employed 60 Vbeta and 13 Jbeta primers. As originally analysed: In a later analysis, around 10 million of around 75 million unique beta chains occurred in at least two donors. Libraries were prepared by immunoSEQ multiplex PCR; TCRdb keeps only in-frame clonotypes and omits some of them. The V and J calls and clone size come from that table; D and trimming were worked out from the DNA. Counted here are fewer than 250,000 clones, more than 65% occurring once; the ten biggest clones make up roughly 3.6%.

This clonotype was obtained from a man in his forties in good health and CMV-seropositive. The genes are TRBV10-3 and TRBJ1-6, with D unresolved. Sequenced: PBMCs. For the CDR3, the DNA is TGTGCCACCAATGACCGACTCCTTAATTCACCCCTCCACTTT. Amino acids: CATNDRLLNSPLHF.